This entry concerns a single TCR beta chain. The data originate from a study of blood T cell repertoires in COVID-19. On the study more broadly: From T cells, B-cell-depleted T cells, or PBMCs came the material, which was cDNA or gDNA.

The assay was immunoSEQ multiplex PCR, and TCRdb's table has in-frame clones only and misses some. This sample yields a few hundred thousand clones, of which 85% to 90% are seen a single time; more than 0.95% belongs to the top ten. The CDR3 has 15 residues. Germline V gene data show CDR1 as SNHLY and CDR2 as FYNNEI. The V gene lost 6 bases and the J gene lost 0 bases, with 11 bases spanning the gap. The sequence was collected from a woman aged 18-29 years who had recovered from COVID-19. The sequencing sample was made of PBMCs or T cells enriched from blood (not recorded which). V and J are TRBV2 and TRBJ2-2; tentatively, D is TRBD2 (5 bases). Here the CDR3 DNA reads TGTGCCAGCAGCACCGACTATACGAACACCGGGGAGCTGTTTTTT. Translated, it gives CASSTDYTNTGELFF.